Each of the 27 T cell receptor beta chains below was sequenced from the same sample in a study of glioma-infiltrating T cells. Amplification of TCR alpha and beta CDR3 regions from RNA used iRepertoire nested multiplex PCR. TCRdb used MiXCR to reprocess the multiplex PCR reads, holding one entry per CDR3 protein. The top ten hold about 16% of the sample, which has 100,000 to 150,000 distinct CDR3 sequences, roughly 20% seen once. The material sequenced was glioma tissue, nonneoplastic brain tissue, or PBMCs (not recorded which). Every receptor here comes from a human donor with low-grade glioma or glioblastoma, undergoing nonglioma brain surgery, or in good health (not recorded which).

This clonotype showed up many times. The chain has TRBV7-3 and TRBJ2-6; no clear D. This CDR3 comprises 19 residues. CDR1 and CDR2 (germline): SGHTA, FQGTGA. Trimming cost V 5 bases and J 0 bases, with 20 bases left between them. The CDR3 region is CASSPYHPRTLSGANVLTF. The CDR3 DNA follows: TGTGCCAGCAGCCCCTACCATCCAAGAACCCTCTCTGGGGCCAACGTCCTGACTTTC.

On this clonotype: A much larger clone is a single base away; this may be a read error. This rearrangement joins TRBV20-1 to TRBJ2-7; no clear D. Germline CDR1 reads DFQATT; CDR2 reads SNEGSKA (reference sequence). This CDR3 has 12 amino acids. DNA of the CDR3: TGCAGTGTTAGAGATAGCCACTACGAGCAGTACTTC. Amino acids: CSVRDSHYEQYF.

This clonotype was recorded at least ten times. J is TRBJ2-1 and V is TRBV10-3; 7 bases match TRBD2. V lost 9 bases to trimming and J lost 8 bases; unmatched junction nucleotides: 7. This CDR3 comprises 12 residues. Germline CDR1 ENHRY, CDR2 SYGVKD. CDR3 loop: CAIREELDEQFF. The CDR3 DNA is TGTGCCATACGGGAGGAGCTGGATGAGCAGTTCTTC.

The rearrangement uses TRBV7-9 and TRBJ2-7; tentatively, D is TRBD1 (6 bases). V was cut by 8 bases and J by 4 bases, with 18 bases left in between. CDR1 is SEHNR and CDR2 is FQNEAQ in the germline V gene (reference sequence). CDR3 size: 14 residues. The DNA for the CDR3 is TGTGCCAGCTTTGGCCGGGACAAACCATACGAGCAGTACTTC. Encoded protein: CASFGRDKPYEQYF.

As regards this clonotype: A much larger clone lies a single base off, so this may be a read error. This chain joins TRBV2 and TRBJ2-5, with D tentatively TRBD1 or TRBD2 (5 bases each). The CDR3 length is 13 residues. The germline gives CDR1 SNHLY, CDR2 FYNNEI. This CDR3 reads CASSTEGQETQHF. CDR3 DNA sequence: TGTGCCAGTTCGACAGAGGGCCAAGAGACCCAGCACTTC. Supplemented by reference TRBV2 and TRBJ2-5, the full variable domain reads EPEVTQTPSHQVTQMGQEVILRCVPISNHLYFYWYRQILGQKVEFLVSFYNNEISEKSEIFDDQFSVERPDGSNFTLKIRSTKLEDSAMYFCASSTEGQETQHFGPGTRLLVL.

This clonotype was counted at least ten times. This chain connects TRBV6-1 to TRBJ1-5, with D uncertain. V was clipped by 3 bases and J by 3 bases, with 3 bases between them. This CDR3 contains 12 residues. Germline loops: CDR1 MNHNS, CDR2 SASEGT. This chain's CDR3 is CASSDPNQPQHF. The CDR3, as DNA: TGTGCCAGCAGTGACCCCAATCAGCCCCAGCATTTT.

A note on this clonotype: A much larger clone lies one base from this, so it may be a read error. The chain couples TRBV12-3 or TRBV12-4 to TRBJ2-3; 9 bases agree with TRBD1. Trimming removed 5 bases from V and 7 bases from J; junction bases left unmatched: 10. This CDR3 spans 15 amino acids. The CDR3 coding sequence is TGTGCCAGCAGTCCGGGGACAGGGACACGGAATACGCAGTATTTT. Translating it yields CASSPGTGTRNTQYF.

The sample holds a few counts of this clonotype. This chain links TRBV4-2 with TRBJ2-5; 8 bases line up with TRBD1. CDR1 and CDR2 from the germline V gene are LGHNA and YNFKEQ. Trimming cost V 0 bases and J 5 bases; bases outside gene matches: 11. The CDR3 has 17 amino acids. The CDR3 protein is CASSQDRGGTGGETQYF. CDR3 bases: TGTGCCAGCAGCCAAGATCGGGGCGGGACAGGAGGGGAGACCCAGTACTTC.

The rearrangement links TRBV7-6 to TRBJ2-3; 8 nucleotides line up with TRBD2. V lost 1 base to trimming and J lost 1 base; unmatched junction nucleotides: 4. CDR3 length: 16 amino acids. The germline CDR1 and CDR2 sequences are SGHVS and FNYEAQ. In DNA form, the CDR3 reads TGTGCCAGCAGCTTAGAGTTAGCGGGGCGCACAGATACGCAGTATTTT. It codes for CASSLELAGRTDTQYF.

This clonotype appeared many times. V is TRBV7-3 and J is TRBJ2-1; 9 bases line up with TRBD2. CDR3 length equals 15 residues. The ends lost 5 bases at V and 6 bases at J; junction bases unmatched: 8. CDR1 is SGHTA and CDR2 is FQGTGA in the germline V gene. The CDR3 loop reads CASSLLSGRFNEQFF. The CDR3 DNA sequence: TGTGCCAGCAGCCTACTAAGCGGGAGGTTCAATGAGCAGTTCTTC.

In its sample, this clonotype was seen many times. V and J are TRBV19 and TRBJ1-4; D is perhaps TRBD1 (5 bases). CDR1 and CDR2 (germline): LNHDA, SQIVND (reference sequence). V was clipped by 6 bases and J by 7 bases, with 18 bases between them. This CDR3 is built from 15 residues. CDR3 sequence (DNA): TGTGCCAGTAGCCCCGTGACAGAAAAGGGTGAAAAACTGTTTTTT. Translated, it gives CASSPVTEKGEKLFF.

This clonotype was detected ten times or more. The J gene is TRBJ2-3, the V gene TRBV7-3; D remains ambiguous. Per the germline V gene, CDR1 is SGHTA and CDR2 is FQGTGA. V lost 4 bases and J lost 4, with 12 bases in between. CDR3 length: 14 residues. The CDR3 loop is CASSSRYGADTQYF. CDR3 sequence (DNA): TGTGCCAGCAGCTCCAGATATGGGGCAGATACGCAGTATTTT.

This clonotype was seen at least ten times. The V call is TRBV7-3, the J call TRBJ2-3, with 8 nucleotides matching TRBD1. The germline V gene encodes CDR1 SGHTA and CDR2 FQGTGA. V was clipped by 0 bases and J by 1 base; unmatched bases: 0. CDR3 length: 15 residues. The CDR3 DNA reads TGTGCCAGCAGCTTAACGGGACAGGGCACAGATACGCAGTATTTT. Its protein is CASSLTGQGTDTQYF.

Turning to this clonotype: One junction end disagrees with the germline gene, perhaps due to a read error. This chain uses TRBV7-2 with TRBJ2-1, with 10 nucleotides matching TRBD2. CDR1 and CDR2 (germline): SGHTA, FQGNSA. This CDR3 comprises 15 residues. In DNA, the CDR3 is TGTGCAAGCAGCCCGAGCGGGAGGGCCAGTGACGAGCAGTTCTTC. This translates into CASSPSGRASDEQFF.

This clonotype has just one count. At one end, the junction sequence differs from germline, possibly due to a read error. The chain is built from TRBV12-3 or TRBV12-4 and TRBJ2-3; unclear D gene. The CDR3 has 11 residues. The CDR3 loop reads CASKVADTEYF. The CDR3 DNA is TGTGCCAGCAAGGTGGCGGATACGGAGTATTTT.

For this clonotype: This sequence may be a read error, since a much larger clone differs from it by one base. The V call is TRBV5-1, the J call TRBJ2-7; TRBD2 matches 11 bases. Germline V gives CDR1 SGHRS, CDR2 YFSETQ. The CDR3 covers 20 residues. The CDR3 loop reads CACSFSRTSGLHGNFDEQYF. CDR3 nucleotide sequence: TGCGCCTGCAGCTTCTCCCGGACTAGCGGGCTACATGGGAATTTCGACGAGCAGTACTTC.

The sample holds many counts of this clonotype. DNA of the CDR3: TGTGCCAGTAGGGAAACAGGGACTGGGGAGACCCAGTACTTC. Translated, it gives CASRETGTGETQYF. This chain uses TRBV19 with TRBJ2-5; D possibly uses TRBD1 or TRBD2 (6 bases each). Germline V lookup: CDR1 LNHDA, CDR2 SQIVND (reference sequence). V lost 6 bases and J lost 5, with 16 bases in between. The CDR3 extends over 14 amino acids.

A note on this clonotype: At one of its ends the junction is not consistent with the germline gene, which may arise from a read error. This chain uses TRBV4-1 with TRBJ2-7; 9 bases line up with TRBD2. The germline CDR1 and CDR2 sequences are MGHRA and YSYEKL. The CDR3 length is 16 residues. This CDR3 reads CASNQDSASGIYEQYF. CDR3 nucleotide sequence: TGCGCCAGCAACCAAGATTCGGCTAGCGGGATTTACGAGCAGTACTTC.

In this sample, this clonotype turned up many times. The rearrangement joins TRBV24-1 to TRBJ1-4; a weak D match, TRBD1 (5 bases). V was pared by 4 bases and J by 4 bases, with 15 bases between. CDR1 and CDR2 from the germline V gene are KGHDR and SFDVKD. The CDR3 loop spans 16 amino acids. The DNA of the CDR3 is TGTGCCACCAGTGACACCCCCCGGGGGGATAATGAAAAACTGTTTTTT. Translating gives CATSDTPRGDNEKLFF.

This clonotype was counted many times. This rearrangement joins TRBV20-1 to TRBJ2-5; 9 bases line up with TRBD2. From germline, CDR1 is DFQATT and CDR2 SNEGSKA (reference sequence). Germline trimming cut 0 bases from V and 2 bases from J; bases unmatched to any gene: 7. The length of the CDR3 is 16 residues. DNA for the CDR3: TGCAGTGCTAGAGATTTGGCGGGAGGGGAACAAGAGACCCAGTACTTC. Amino acids: CSARDLAGGEQETQYF.

This clonotype was detected ten times or more. CDR3 sequence reads: CASRTGTGWETQYF. The DNA of the CDR3 is TGTGCCAGCAGGACCGGGACAGGGTGGGAGACCCAGTACTTC. The V and J genes are TRBV12-3 or TRBV12-4 and TRBJ2-5, with TRBD1 identical over 9 bases. Trimming took 6 bases from V and 5 from J; bases not matched to a gene: 7. The CDR3 extends over 14 amino acids.

There are many counts of this clonotype. The gene calls are TRBV28 and TRBJ1-2; D is possibly TRBD1 (6 bases). This CDR3 has 13 amino acids. CDR1 and CDR2 from the germline V gene are MDHEN and SYDVKM. Trimming shortened V by 6 bases and J by 4 bases, and 12 bases separated the two germline ends. The CDR3 is CASRPGQLYGYTF. In nucleotides, the CDR3 is TGTGCCAGCAGGCCCGGACAGCTCTATGGCTACACCTTC.

This clonotype was found many times. J is TRBJ2-7 and V is TRBV7-9; D is perhaps TRBD2 (6 bases). The CDR3 spans 13 residues. Germline V gives CDR1 SEHNR, CDR2 FQNEAQ (reference sequence). V lost 8 bases and J lost 6, with 17 bases in between. CDR3 in DNA: TGTGCCAGCGGAGGCGGGGTGCTCCGCGAGCAGTACTTC. The encoded protein is CASGGGVLREQYF.

This clonotype came up many times. This rearrangement joins TRBV19 to TRBJ1-1; D gene unclear. Trimming removed 3 bases from V and 4 bases from J, with 12 bases in between. The CDR3 consists of 14 residues. Germline assignment: CDR1 LNHDA and CDR2 SQIVND (reference sequence). The CDR3 loop reads CASSISAEGTEAFF. The CDR3 nucleotides are TGTGCCAGTAGTATTTCGGCGGAGGGCACTGAAGCTTTCTTT. The full variable domain, in which reference TRBV19 and TRBJ1-1 provide the parts outside the CDR3, is DGGITQSPKYLFRKEGQNVTLSCEQNLNHDAMYWYRQDPGQGLRLIYYSQIVNDFQKGDIAEGYSVSREKKESFPLTVTSAQKNPTAFYLCASSISAEGTEAFFGQGTRLTVV.

Many counts were recorded for this clonotype. This chain connects TRBV10-3 to TRBJ1-5; TRBD1 agrees at 8 bases. This CDR3 contains 16 residues. Germline V gene data show CDR1 as ENHRY and CDR2 as SYGVKD. The trim removed 10 bases at V and 5 bases at J, leaving 16 bases unmatched. The DNA of the CDR3 is TGTGCCACCTGCTGTGAGGGCAGGGGGCCGCATCAGCCCCAGCATTTT. It yields the protein CATCCEGRGPHQPQHF.

At least ten counts were recorded for this clonotype. The chain has TRBV10-2 and TRBJ2-1, with TRBD2 identical over 7 bases. V dropped 7 bases and J dropped 4; count of bases not matched to a gene: 7. Germline lookup yields CDR1 WSHSY and CDR2 SAAADI. The CDR3 sequence is 14 residues long. DNA of the CDR3: TGCGCCAGCACGCCGTCGGGAGGTTACAATGAGCAGTTCTTC. Translating gives CASTPSGGYNEQFF.

This clonotype was observed at least ten times. This sequence joins TRBV7-9 and TRBJ1-5; tentative D call: TRBD1 (5 bases). The germline gives CDR1 SEHNR, CDR2 FQNEAQ (reference sequence). Trimming took off 5 bases at V and 0 bases at J, with 17 bases between the two ends. This CDR3 comprises 17 residues. CDR3 protein: CASSPGGDLPSNQPQHF. The CDR3 bases are TGTGCCAGCAGCCCTGGAGGGGACCTACCTAGCAATCAGCCCCAGCATTTT.